This paragraph covers one T cell receptor (beta chain) sequence. Per the original methods: Amplified reference gene primers provided the basis for estimating nucleated cell counts. Assay used: immunoSEQ multiplex PCR; TCRdb lists only in-frame clones, some missing. V and J calls and clone size are as listed in that table; D and trimming were resolved from the DNA. The sample gives about 260,000 clones, approximately 89% of which show up once; about 10% is in the top ten. The CDR3 is 15 amino acids. V was pared by 5 bases and J by 4 bases, with 7 bases of the junction left unmatched. Germline values: CDR1 SEHNR, CDR2 FQNEAQ (reference sequence). The data are from a study of blood T cell repertoires in COVID-19. The overall study: The origin of the acute and convalescent COVID-19 samples was the United States, Italy and Spain. The cDNA or gDNA used as material had been derived from T cells, B-cell-depleted T cells, or PBMCs.

This receptor was identified in a man in his forties who had recovered from COVID-19. Source material: peripheral blood. The rearrangement uses TRBV7-9 and TRBJ1-3; 8 bases agree with TRBD1. The CDR3 DNA is TGTGCCAGCAGCACCCGACAGGGGAAAGGAAACACCATATATTTT. Translation: CASSTRQGKGNTIYF.